Each of the 21 T cell receptor beta chains below was sequenced from the same sample in a study of metastatic and nonmetastatic thyroid tumors. MiXCR re-clonotyped the PCR reads for TCRdb. The repertoire holds about 60,000 clones, with about 17% as singletons. No treatment of any kind had been given to any patient before thyroid surgery. Sequenced input: blood. Every receptor here comes from a male donor with papillary thyroid cancer or a benign thyroid nodule (not recorded which). Some clones in this sample may be carry-over from other donors' samples.

Of note for this clone: Being one base from a much bigger clone, this may be a read error. The chain has TRBV29-1 and TRBJ2-5; D ambiguous. Trimming pared 8 bases from V and 7 bases from J, leaving 8 bases between. CDR1 SQVTM and CDR2 ANQGSEA come from the germline V gene. The CDR3 consists of 9 residues. The CDR3 bases are TGCAGCCTCGGTTGGACCCAGTACTTC. This codes for CSLGWTQYF.

Details on this clone: This may be a read error: a much more frequent sequence differs by one nucleotide. This chain joins TRBV30 and TRBJ2-2; D not resolved. From germline, CDR1 is GTSNPN and CDR2 SVGIG (reference sequence). The CDR3 runs to 14 residues. The CDR3 spells CSCPIWIGTGELFF. The CDR3, as DNA: TGTTCCTGCCCAATCTGGATTGGCACCGGGGAGCTGTTTTTT.

A word on this clone: A much bigger clone sits one base away, suggesting this may be a read error. This same CDR3 is encoded by further DNA sequences in the sample. The DNA for the CDR3 is TGCAGTGCTAGTCACGGTGTCACAGATACGCAGTATTTT. It translates to CSASHGVTDTQYF. The chain is built from TRBV20-1 and TRBJ2-3; D unresolved. Trimming stripped 3 bases from V and 2 bases from J, with 9 bases between. CDR1 is DFQATT, CDR2 SNEGSKA, per germline (reference sequence). This CDR3 spans 13 amino acids.

At least ten counts were recorded for this clone. The same CDR3 also results from other DNA sequences found in this sample. V and J are TRBV24-1 and TRBJ2-4, with D possibly TRBD1 on 5 matching bases. V lost 5 bases and J lost 4, with 8 bases in between. Germline V gene lookup returns CDR1 KGHDR and CDR2 SFDVKD. This CDR3 is 13 amino acids long. The CDR3 loop is CATSAAGKNIQYF. The CDR3 region has the DNA TGTGCCACCAGTGCCGCAGGGAAAAACATTCAGTACTTC.

For this clone: A much larger clone sits a single nucleotide away, making a read error possible. The chain carries TRBV20-1 and TRBJ2-5; 10 bases map to TRBD2. The germline V gene encodes CDR1 DFQATT and CDR2 SNEGSKA (reference sequence). There are 16 residues in the CDR3. The CDR3 sequence: CSAYPSGRAGQDTQYF. The CDR3 region has the DNA TGCAGTGCTTATCCGAGCGGGAGGGCAGGACAAGATACCCAGTACTTC.

The V gene is TRBV6-9, the J gene TRBJ2-1; 10 nucleotides line up with TRBD2. Germline CDR1 and CDR2: MNHGY and SVAAGI. Trimming cost V 3 bases and J 4 bases; bases outside gene matches: 3. The CDR3 covers 15 residues. This chain's CDR3 is CASSYPGLAYNEQFF. The CDR3 DNA is TGTGCCAGCAGTTACCCGGGACTAGCGTACAATGAGCAGTTCTTC.

As to this clone: It may be a read error: a sequence one base away is much more abundant. This sequence joins TRBV29-1 and TRBJ2-1, with D unclear. Germline CDR1 is SQVTM and CDR2 is ANQGSEA. This CDR3 spans 12 amino acids. The CDR3 sequence: CIVEDREDEQFF. The CDR3 DNA sequence: TGCATCGTTGAAGATAGGGAAGATGAGCAGTTCTTC.

The J gene is TRBJ1-5, the V gene TRBV6-5, with TRBD1 as a possible D gene (6 bases). The CDR3 runs 14 residues. Trimming took off 7 bases at V and 5 bases at J, with 15 bases between the two ends. From germline, CDR1 is MNHEY and CDR2 SVGAGI. The CDR3 DNA follows: TGTGCCAGCATTTTAATACAGGGCGATCAGCCCCAGCATTTT. It encodes CASILIQGDQPQHF.

The table lists this clone with many counts. J is TRBJ2-2 and V is TRBV11-2; 7 positions match TRBD2. J gave up 4 bases and V 3 bases, and 2 bases lay outside the gene matches. The germline CDR1 and CDR2 sequences are SGHAT and FQNNGV. The length of the CDR3 is 14 residues. DNA of the CDR3: TGTGCCAGCAGCTTCGGGGGGTCCACCGGGGAGCTGTTTTTT. Translating gives CASSFGGSTGELFF. The full variable domain, its missing parts supplied by reference TRBV11-2 and TRBJ2-2, is EAGVAQSPRYKIIEKRQSVAFWCNPISGHATLYWYQQILGQGPKLLIQFQNNGVVDDSQLPKDRFSAERLKGVDSTLKIQPAKLEDSAVYLCASSFGGSTGELFFGEGSRLTVL.

Comments on this clone: A single base separates this from a much larger clone, so it may be a read error. Additional DNA sequences in this sample encode the identical CDR3. The chain is built from TRBV27 and TRBJ1-4; D is ambiguous. This CDR3 spans 15 amino acids. The V gene's germline CDR1 is MNHEY and CDR2 SMNVEV (reference sequence). CDR3 sequence reads: CASSLSGSSNEKLFF. CDR3 sequence (DNA): TGTGCCAGCAGTTTATCCGGGTCTTCGAATGAAAAACTGTTTTTC.

This clone was detected ten times or more. The gene calls are TRBV14 and TRBJ2-3, with TRBD2 matching over 11 bases. Germline V lookup: CDR1 SGHDN, CDR2 FVKESK. The CDR3 has 15 residues. V was pared by 1 base and J by 6 bases, with 3 bases of the junction left unmatched. CDR3 protein: CASSQGLAGWDTQYF. The CDR3 DNA reads TGTGCCAGCAGCCAAGGACTAGCGGGGTGGGATACGCAGTATTTT. Full variable domain (outside the CDR3, taken from reference TRBV14 and TRBJ2-3): EAGVTQFPSHSVIEKGQTVTLRCDPISGHDNLYWYRRVMGKEIKFLLHFVKESKQDESGMPNNRFLAERTGGTYSTLKVQPAELEDSGVYFCASSQGLAGWDTQYFGPGTRLTVL.

This clone showed up many times. The chain links TRBV30 to TRBJ2-7; TRBD1 agrees at 7 bases. The CDR3 loop spans 14 amino acids. Unmatched junction bases numbered 5, after V lost 2 bases and J lost 1 base. Per the germline V gene, CDR1 is GTSNPN and CDR2 is SVGIG (reference sequence). The CDR3 coding sequence is TGTGCCTGGAGTCAAGGGGACAGTTCCTACGAGCAGTACTTC. Its translation: CAWSQGDSSYEQYF.

As for this clone: Just one base apart from a much larger clone, this may be a read error. Other DNA sequences in this specimen translate into the identical CDR3. The V and J genes are TRBV11-1 and TRBJ2-3; no clear D gene. Trimming shortened V by 1 base and J by 1 base, and 15 bases separated the two germline ends. CDR3 length: 17 amino acids. Germline V lookup: CDR1 SGHAT, CDR2 FQDESV (reference sequence). The CDR3 DNA sequence: TGTGCCAGCAGCTTAGGGTCCGATGCCCTCGGCACAGATACGCAGTATTTT. Its protein is CASSLGSDALGTDTQYF.

This clone was seen repeatedly, ten times or more. This chain joins TRBV11-3 and TRBJ2-1; maybe TRBD1 (6 bases). CDR1 and CDR2 from the germline V gene are SGHNT and YENEEA. There are 15 residues in the CDR3. Trimming shortened V by 3 bases and J by 5 bases, and 14 bases separated the two germline ends. CDR3 protein: CASSFNQGSDNEQFF. As DNA, the CDR3 is TGTGCCAGCAGCTTTAATCAGGGGTCGGACAATGAGCAGTTCTTC.

This clone was seen repeatedly, ten times or more. V is TRBV28 and J is TRBJ1-1, with D unclear. Deletions cut 5 bases from V and 3 bases from J, with 16 bases between. The CDR3 runs to 15 residues. Germline V lookup: CDR1 MDHEN, CDR2 SYDVKM. CDR3 in amino acids: CASSRAGDLYTEAFF. In nucleotides, the CDR3 is TGTGCCAGCAGTAGAGCTGGGGATCTATACACTGAAGCTTTCTTT.

This clone was seen ten or more times. The V gene is TRBV9, the J gene TRBJ2-6; TRBD1 or TRBD2 may be the D gene (7 bases each). The germline V and J ends were trimmed by 0 bases and 4 bases, with 17 bases remaining between them. This CDR3 spans 18 amino acids. The germline V gene has CDR1 SGDLS and CDR2 YYNGEE. CDR3 sequence: CASSVAGEGAKGANVLTF. In DNA form, the CDR3 reads TGTGCCAGCAGCGTAGCAGGGGAGGGGGCGAAAGGGGCCAACGTCCTGACTTTC.

This clone was seen ten or more times. This sequence joins TRBV6-5 and TRBJ2-4; tentatively, D is TRBD2 (6 bases). There are 17 residues in the CDR3. V was pared by 0 bases and J by 0 bases, with 12 bases between. Germline values: CDR1 MNHEY, CDR2 SVGAGI. The CDR3 DNA sequence: TGTGCCAGCAGTTACTCGCTGGGGACTCTAGCCAAAAACATTCAGTACTTC. It codes for CASSYSLGTLAKNIQYF.

This clone was counted at least ten times. In DNA form, the CDR3 reads TGCGCCAGCAGCACCGGGACATTGAACACTGAAGCTTTCTTT. This codes for CASSTGTLNTEAFF. The chain employs TRBV5-1 and TRBJ1-1; a weak D match, TRBD1 (6 bases). CDR1 and CDR2 (germline): SGHRS, YFSETQ. Trimming pared 4 bases from V and 0 bases from J, leaving 10 bases between. There are 14 residues in the CDR3.

This clone was observed many times. The chain has TRBV9 and TRBJ2-2; 8 bases are a match to TRBD1. Germline V gene lookup returns CDR1 SGDLS and CDR2 YYNGEE. The CDR3 covers 15 residues. The junction had 6 bases not matched to a gene; V was cut back by 4 bases and J by 4 bases. The CDR3 sequence is CASSLDRVGTGELFF. The CDR3 DNA is TGTGCCAGCAGCTTGGACAGGGTTGGCACCGGGGAGCTGTTTTTT.

In the case of this clone: One end of the junction is discordant with germline, which a read error may explain. The genes are TRBV20-1 and TRBJ1-5; D is undetermined. This CDR3 region has 12 residues. CDR1 and CDR2 from the germline V gene are DFQATT and SNEGSKA (reference sequence). In DNA, the CDR3 is TGCAGTGCTAGGGACCAAAATCAGCCCAAGCATTTT. Protein product: CSARDQNQPKHF.

This clone showed up many times. The chain has TRBV9 and TRBJ2-1; D could derive from TRBD1 or TRBD2 (5 bases each). V was cut by 0 bases and J by 7 bases, with 14 bases left in between. CDR3 length: 15 residues. Germline CDR1 reads SGDLS; CDR2 reads YYNGEE. The CDR3 spells CASSVGGSSRNEQFF. The CDR3 region has the DNA TGTGCCAGCAGCGTAGGGGGGTCCTCTCGGAATGAGCAGTTCTTC.